This note documents a single TCR beta chain sequence. Its antigen remains unidentified. These data belong to a study of blood T cells in healthy people across ages. A sample-barcoded 5' primer and a J-beta primer mix were used in a second PCR of about 7 to 12 cycles. Each CDR3 protein gets one entry after TCRdb re-called the 5' RACE reads with MiXCR. The sample lists roughly 800,000 distinct CDR3 sequences, roughly 35% occurring once. This CDR3 is 12 amino acids long. Study results and limitations: While age rose, TCR beta diversity per million T cells dropped in a roughly linear way.

This TCR was recovered from a man aged 18-30 years in good health. Sequencing input: blood. The J gene is TRBJ2-7, the V gene TRBV12-3 or TRBV12-4; D remains ambiguous. The DNA end lines up better with TRBJ2-5; the J call may be wrong. DNA of the CDR3: TGTGCCAGCAGCCTTTTGTCTCGGACCCAGTACTTC. It codes for CASSLLSRTQYF.